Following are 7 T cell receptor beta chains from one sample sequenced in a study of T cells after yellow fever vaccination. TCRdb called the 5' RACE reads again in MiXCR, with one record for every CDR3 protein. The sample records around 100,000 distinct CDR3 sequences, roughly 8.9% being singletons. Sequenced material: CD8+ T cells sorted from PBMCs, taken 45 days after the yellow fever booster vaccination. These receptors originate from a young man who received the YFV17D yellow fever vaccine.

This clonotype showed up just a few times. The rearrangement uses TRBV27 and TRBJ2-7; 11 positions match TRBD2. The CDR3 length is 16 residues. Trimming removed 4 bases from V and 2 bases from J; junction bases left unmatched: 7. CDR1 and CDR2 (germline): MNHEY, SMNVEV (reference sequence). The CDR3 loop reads CASSSPGLAAPYEQYF. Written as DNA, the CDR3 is TGTGCCAGCAGTTCCCCGGGACTAGCGGCCCCCTACGAGCAGTACTTC.

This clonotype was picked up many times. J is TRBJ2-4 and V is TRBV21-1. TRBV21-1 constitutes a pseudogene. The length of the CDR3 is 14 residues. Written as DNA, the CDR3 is TGTGCCAGCAGCAAAAGGGTGCCCAAAAACATTCAGTACTTC. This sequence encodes CASSKRVPKNIQYF.

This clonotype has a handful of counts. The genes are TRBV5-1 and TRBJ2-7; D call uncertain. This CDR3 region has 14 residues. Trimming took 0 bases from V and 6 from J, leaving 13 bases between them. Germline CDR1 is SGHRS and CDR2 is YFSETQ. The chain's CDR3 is CASSLVLGKTEQYF. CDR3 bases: TGCGCCAGCAGCTTGGTCCTAGGGAAAACCGAGCAGTACTTC. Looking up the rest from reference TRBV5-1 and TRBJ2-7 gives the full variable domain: KAGVTQTPRYLIKTRGQQVTLSCSPISGHRSVSWYQQTPGQGLQFLFEYFSETQRNKGNFPGRFSGRQFSNSRSEMNVSTLELGDSALYLCASSLVLGKTEQYFGPGTRLTVT.

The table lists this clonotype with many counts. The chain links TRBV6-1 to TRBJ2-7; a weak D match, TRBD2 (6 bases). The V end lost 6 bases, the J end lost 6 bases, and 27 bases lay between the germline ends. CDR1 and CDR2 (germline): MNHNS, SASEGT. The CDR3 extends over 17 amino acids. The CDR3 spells CASSHTGEEPLAGEQYF. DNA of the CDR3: TGTGCCAGCAGCCACACGGGGGAAGAACCCCTCGCTGGCGAGCAGTACTTC.

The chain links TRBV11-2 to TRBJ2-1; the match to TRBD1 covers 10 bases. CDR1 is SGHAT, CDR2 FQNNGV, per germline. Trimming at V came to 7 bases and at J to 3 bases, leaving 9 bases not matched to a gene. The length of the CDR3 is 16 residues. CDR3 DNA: TGTGCCAGCACCCACCTGGGACAGGGGTTCTACAATGAGCAGTTCTTC. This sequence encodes CASTHLGQGFYNEQFF.

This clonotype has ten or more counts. CDR3 region: CASSPGSSGSYNEQFF. The CDR3 DNA follows: TGTGCCAGCAGCCCCGGTTCCTCCGGGTCCTACAATGAGCAGTTCTTC. V gene TRBV27 combines with J gene TRBJ2-1; D remains unclear. Trimming removed 6 bases from V and 1 base from J, with 16 bases in between. Germline CDR1 and CDR2: MNHEY and SMNVEV (reference sequence). This CDR3 has 16 residues.

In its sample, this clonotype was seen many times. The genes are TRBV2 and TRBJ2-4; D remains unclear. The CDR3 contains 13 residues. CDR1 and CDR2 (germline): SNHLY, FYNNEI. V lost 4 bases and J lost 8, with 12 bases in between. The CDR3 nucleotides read TGTGCCAGCAGTGGTATAGGGCAGGACATTCAGTACTTC. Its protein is CASSGIGQDIQYF. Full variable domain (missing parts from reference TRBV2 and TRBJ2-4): EPEVTQTPSHQVTQMGQEVILRCVPISNHLYFYWYRQILGQKVEFLVSFYNNEISEKSEIFDDQFSVERPDGSNFTLKIRSTKLEDSAMYFCASSGIGQDIQYFGAGTRLSVL.